This record looks at one TCR beta chain sequence and its context. Treatment denoted: oral pan-JAK inhibitor, 5-10 mg twice daily. This specimen comes from a study of CD8+ T cells in alopecia areata. The CDR3 spans 15 residues. The germline CDR1 and CDR2 sequences are MGHDK and SYGVNS. The V gene end was trimmed by 6 bases and the J gene end by 4 bases; junction bases not matched to a gene: 10. Reverse transcription of extracted RNA yielded cDNA, which provided the sequencing template. The table came from immunoSEQ multiplex PCR; TCRdb's copy has only in-frame clones and leaves some out. The sample consists of 150,000 or so clones, 45% to 60% of them appearing once.

This sequence joins TRBV25-1 and TRBJ2-7, with 9 bases aligning to TRBD1. The origin of this receptor is a human donor with alopecia areata. The sequenced sample was CD8+ T cells sorted from blood, obtained at week 4, from a patient treated with tofacitinib. The CDR3: CASRTRGQGQYEQYF. The CDR3 DNA follows: TGTGCCAGCAGGACTAGGGGACAGGGCCAGTACGAGCAGTACTTC.